This TCR beta chain emerged from a study of shared clonotypes between healthy human individuals. Naive CD8 isolation took CD45RO-negative cells positively selected for CCR7 and excluded terminally differentiated effector memory CD45RA+ cells. Trimming took 4 bases from V and 5 from J; bases not matched to a gene: 10. From germline, CDR1 is SEHNR and CDR2 FQNEAQ (reference sequence). The CDR3 runs to 16 residues. Assay: immunoSEQ multiplex PCR; the TCRdb copy retains only in-frame clones and omits some. The top ten clones hold around 24% of a sample with 750,000 to 1,000,000 clones, around 93% of them seen once.

The source of this sequence is a man aged 30 to 45 in good health. Sequencing used naive CD8+ T cells sorted from blood. This chain uses TRBV7-9 with TRBJ1-4, with 7 nucleotides matching TRBD1. The CDR3 reads CASSSLLDRQNEKLFF. CDR3 bases: TGTGCCAGCAGCTCCCTCCTGGACAGGCAAAATGAAAAACTGTTTTTT.